The rows below give T cell receptor beta chains drawn from one sample of a study of molecular identifiers for immune sequencing clone quantification. One entry per CDR3 protein results from TCRdb running MiXCR on the PCR reads. The sample records under 650,000 distinct CDR3 sequences, about 20% being singletons. Sequencing used naive CD8+ T cells from blood, with Jurkat cell RNA spiked in. The receptors come from a human donor in good health. Some libraries in this study had Jurkat cell RNA spiked in. The CDR3 runs from the conserved cysteine through the conserved F or W. D genes are given only for firm matches. Clone size appears in some rows only: once, few, many, or a class for an expanded clone.

few	TRBV5-5	TRBJ2-7	TRBD2	CASSLIPAGGFAEQYF	TGTGCCAGCAGCTTGATACCAGCGGGAGGGTTTGCCGAGCAGTACTTC
-	TRBV6-1	TRBJ1-4	TRBD1	CASRGQGATNEKLFF	TGTGCCAGCAGAGGGCAGGGGGCGACTAATGAAAAACTGTTTTTT
many	TRBV27	TRBJ1-1	-	CASSLHIMNTEAFF	TGTGCCAGCAGTTTACACATCATGAACACTGAAGCTTTCTTT
many	TRBV9	TRBJ1-1	-	CASSVIEKMNTEAFF	TGTGCCAGCAGCGTTATCGAGAAAATGAACACTGAAGCTTTCTTT
many	TRBV9	TRBJ2-3	TRBD2	CASSVVSGRSTDTQYF	TGTGCCAGCAGCGTAGTTAGCGGGAGAAGCACAGATACGCAGTATTTT
many	TRBV7-9	TRBJ1-3	-	CASSPPGGFGNTIYF	TGTGCCAGCAGCCCCCCTGGAGGGTTTGGAAACACCATATATTTT
many	TRBV7-2	TRBJ2-7	-	CASSFFTGPYEQYF	TGTGCCAGCAGCTTTTTTACAGGGCCCTACGAGCAGTACTTC
-	TRBV6-1	TRBJ2-7	-	CASSEMRQVYEQYF	TGTGCCAGCAGTGAGATGAGACAGGTCTACGAGCAGTACTTC
many	TRBV2	TRBJ2-6	-	CASSNGGSGANVLTF	TGTGCCAGCAGCAATGGGGGGTCTGGGGCCAACGTCCTGACTTTC
few	TRBV30	TRBJ1-1	TRBD1	CAWSVIPGGYTEAFF	TGTGCCTGGAGTGTTATTCCAGGGGGCTACACTGAAGCTTTCTTT
many	TRBV20-1	TRBJ2-3	-	CSALRDTQYF	TGCAGTGCCCTAAGAGATACGCAGTATTTT
many	TRBV28	TRBJ1-1	-	CASSFWGLPGAFF	TGTGCCAGCAGTTTTTGGGGGCTTCCGGGGGCTTTCTTT
many	TRBV12-3/TRBV12-4	TRBJ2-5	-	CASSSRGSRSAETQYF	TGTGCCAGCAGTTCCCGAGGATCCAGGTCAGCGGAGACCCAGTACTTC
few	TRBV19	TRBJ2-1	-	CASSKLRPGNEQFF	TGTGCCAGTAGTAAGCTCCGTCCGGGCAATGAGCAGTTCTTC
many	TRBV6-5	TRBJ2-7	-	CASSYPTGVQYF	TGTGCCAGCAGTTACCCAACCGGGGTCCAGTACTTC
-	TRBV6-4	TRBJ2-1	TRBD1	CAIPGQEVNEQFF	TGTGCCATCCCGGGACAGGAGGTTAATGAGCAGTTCTTC